The rows below give T cell receptor beta chains drawn from one sample of a study of blood T cells in healthy people across ages. TCRdb re-analysed the 5' RACE reads in MiXCR, keeping a single row per CDR3 protein. The data hold some 930,000 distinct CDR3 sequences, with 25% to 30% observed a single time. This sample also belongs to another study, concerning T cells of mothers and their children.

Sequencing input: blood. The receptors were sampled from a woman aged 35 to 49 in good health. The CDR3 runs from the conserved cysteine through the conserved F or W. D genes are given only for firm matches. The size entry is marked missing in some rows and otherwise reads once, few, many or a size class.

j_call	d_call	v_call	clone_size	cdr3_nt	cdr3_aa
TRBJ2-7	NA	TRBV5-1	many	TGCGCCAGCAGCCCCCAATCCCACCCGATTAACTACGAGCAGTACTTC	CASSPQSHPINYEQYF
TRBJ2-5	NA	TRBV7-2	few	TGTGCCAGCAGCTTAGCGCGCAGGGGCCAAGAGACCCAGTACTTC	CASSLARRGQETQYF
TRBJ1-1	TRBD1	TRBV20-1	few	TGCAGTGCTAGGGGACAGGAGAACACTGAAGCTTTCTTT	CSARGQENTEAFF
TRBJ2-1	TRBD1	TRBV9	few	TGTGCCAGCGGGGGGACAGGGCGAAATGAGCAGTTCTTC	CASGGTGRNEQFF
TRBJ1-5	TRBD1	TRBV6-2/TRBV6-3	NA	TGTGCCAGCGACAGGGGGTCGGGTAGCAATCAGCCCCAGCATTTT	CASDRGSGSNQPQHF
TRBJ1-2	NA	TRBV20-1	NA	TGCAGGGCCTTAGACGGATATGGCTACACCTTC	CRALDGYGYTF
TRBJ2-1	TRBD2	TRBV29-1	NA	TGCAGCGTTGACGGGACTAGCTTAAGCTCCTACAATGAGCAGTTCTTC	CSVDGTSLSSYNEQFF
TRBJ2-3	NA	TRBV6-1	NA	TGTGCCAGCAGTGAATTTGTAGATGCGCAGTATTTT	CASSEFVDAQYF
TRBJ1-1	TRBD1	TRBV12-3/TRBV12-4	few	TGTGCCACCTACAGGGGGCTCACGAACACTGAAGCTTTCTTT	CATYRGLTNTEAFF
TRBJ2-4	NA	TRBV15	many	TGTGCCACCAGCACTGGGTCTGGACTAGCCAAAAACATTCAGTACTTC	CATSTGSGLAKNIQYF
TRBJ1-1	NA	TRBV9	NA	TGTGCCAGCAGCGTAGACAGAAGGAACACTGAAGCTTTCTTT	CASSVDRRNTEAFF
TRBJ2-1	TRBD1	TRBV14	few	TGTGTCAGCAGCCAGGGACAGGGGGTCCCTTACAATGAGCAGTTCTTC	CVSSQGQGVPYNEQFF
TRBJ1-5	NA	TRBV20-1	NA	TGCAGTGCTAGAGGGACCCCGGGGGCCGGAAGGCAGCCCCAGCATTTT	CSARGTPGAGRQPQHF
TRBJ1-2	TRBD1	TRBV27	once	TGTGCCAGCAGTTGGGGACAGGGCAACTATGTCTACACCTTC	CASSWGQGNYVYTF
TRBJ2-7	NA	TRBV12-3/TRBV12-4	NA	TGTGCCAGCAGTTTAGGCTCGGCCTCCTACGAGCAGTACTTC	CASSLGSASYEQYF
TRBJ2-7	NA	TRBV27	NA	TGTGCCAGCAGTTTCGCGGGGACACCCGACTACGAGCAGTACTTC	CASSFAGTPDYEQYF
TRBJ2-3	NA	TRBV20-1	many	TGCAGTGCTAGAAGGGGCCCCGATACGCAGTATTTT	CSARRGPDTQYF
TRBJ2-3	TRBD2	TRBV7-2	once	TGTGCCAGCAGCCGGACGACTAGCGGGGGGTTCACAGATACGCAGTATTTT	CASSRTTSGGFTDTQYF
TRBJ2-7	TRBD1	TRBV28	NA	TGTGCCAGCAAGATACCGGGACAGGGCTACGAGCAGTACTTC	CASKIPGQGYEQYF
TRBJ2-1	NA	TRBV4-3	many	TGCGCCAGCAGCCAAGAACGGGGTGGCGGCTACAATGAGCAGTTCTTC	CASSQERGGGYNEQFF
TRBJ2-7	NA	TRBV12-3/TRBV12-4	many	TGTGCCAGCAGTCGTCTCATGGGCTTCTCCTACGAGCAGTACTTC	CASSRLMGFSYEQYF
TRBJ2-3	NA	TRBV5-1	many	TGCGCCAGCAGCATGGGGGGTACCTCCACAGATACGCAGTATTTT	CASSMGGTSTDTQYF
TRBJ1-1	NA	TRBV7-2	NA	TGTGCCAGCAGCTGGTGGGGCGGTGGACCGGCTGAAGCTTTCTTT	CASSWWGGGPAEAFF
TRBJ2-1	TRBD2	TRBV3-1	many	TGTGCCAGCAGCCCAGGGACTAGCGGGTCGTTCTTC	CASSPGTSGSFF
TRBJ2-7	NA	TRBV9	many	TGTGCCAGCAGCGTAGCTTCCGGGGCGAGGGAGCAGTACTTC	CASSVASGAREQYF